A single sample is the source of the 19 T cell receptor beta chains below, sequenced in a study of T cell repertoires in cytomegalovirus infection. For these TCRs, the target antigens are not known. MiXCR, run by TCRdb on the reads, gives a single entry per CDR3 protein. The sample records approximately 270,000 distinct CDR3 sequences, less than 25% being singletons. The input for sequencing was cultured PBMCs, taken from culture after CMV antigen stimulation. The receptors originated from a human donor in good health (CMV status not recorded). Some clones in this sample may be carry-over from other donors' samples.

The J gene is TRBJ1-1, the V gene TRBV29-1; D uncertain. The V end lost 5 bases, the J end lost 5 bases, and 18 bases lay between the germline ends. The V gene's germline CDR1 is SQVTM and CDR2 ANQGSEA. The CDR3 is 14 residues long. As DNA, the CDR3 is TGCAGCGTTATTATCTCCGGATTTGGGACTGAAGCTTTCTTT. Protein product: CSVIISGFGTEAFF.

This clonotype appeared many times. The chain joins TRBV11-3 to TRBJ2-1; D uncertain. The CDR3 runs to 13 residues. V was cut by 2 bases and J by 9 bases, with 11 bases left in between. Germline V CDR1 and CDR2: SGHNT, YENEEA. The DNA for the CDR3 is TGTGCCAGCAGCTTATTCTGGTCCGGTGAGCAGTTCTTC. Translating gives CASSLFWSGEQFF.

This chain links TRBV7-9 with TRBJ2-4; 7 bases are shared with TRBD1. V was pared by 4 bases and J by 4 bases, with 7 bases of the junction left unmatched. The CDR3 extends over 15 amino acids. Looked up from germline, CDR1 is SEHNR and CDR2 is FQNEAQ (reference sequence). CDR3 sequence (DNA): TGTGCCAGCAGCTCAGGGACAGCGACGAAAAACATTCAGTACTTC. It codes for CASSSGTATKNIQYF.

This clonotype was recorded many times. The chain combines TRBV7-9 with TRBJ2-7; D ambiguous. The CDR3 spans 14 residues. Germline values: CDR1 SEHNR, CDR2 FQNEAQ (reference sequence). Trimming shortened V by 6 bases and J by 0 bases, and 12 bases separated the two germline ends. CDR3 DNA: TGTGCCAGCAGTTCATCTGGGCTCTCCTACGAGCAGTACGTC. Protein: CASSSSGLSYEQYV.

This clonotype occurred a few times. This chain connects TRBV18 to TRBJ2-7, with 7 bases identical to TRBD1. Germline V gene sequence: CDR1 KGHSH, CDR2 LQKENI. The CDR3 has 15 amino acids. V trimming: 2 bases; J trimming: 3 bases; junction bases outside the gene matches: 7. This CDR3 reads CASSPRTGADYEQYF. The CDR3 nucleotides read TGTGCCAGCTCACCAAGAACAGGGGCGGACTACGAGCAGTACTTC.

This clonotype was seen repeatedly, ten times or more. This chain joins TRBV11-1 and TRBJ2-5; D is unclear. Germline values: CDR1 SGHAT, CDR2 FQDESV (reference sequence). Between the trimmed V and J ends, which lost 2 bases and 5 bases, there was a span of 18 bases. This CDR3 spans 16 amino acids. CDR3 coding DNA: TGTGCCAGCAGCTTAAGATCTGCCAGTTCGGCGGAGACCCAGTACTTC. Encoded protein: CASSLRSASSAETQYF.

In its sample, this clonotype was seen many times. V and J are TRBV7-2 and TRBJ2-2; 7 nucleotides agree with TRBD2. V was pared by 0 bases and J by 1 base, with 2 bases of the junction left unmatched. The length of the CDR3 is 16 residues. CDR1 is SGHTA and CDR2 is FQGNSA in the germline V gene. CDR3 sequence: CASSLAASGNTGELFF. For the CDR3, the DNA is TGTGCCAGCAGCTTAGCGGCTAGCGGGAACACCGGGGAGCTGTTTTTT. Full variable domain (remainder filled in from reference TRBV7-2 and TRBJ2-2): GAGVSQSPSNKVTEKGKDVELRCDPISGHTALYWYRQSLGQGLEFLIYFQGNSAPDKSGLPSDRFSAERTGGSVSTLTIQRTQQEDSAVYLCASSLAASGNTGELFFGEGSRLTVL.

This clonotype was seen once. V is TRBV2 and J is TRBJ1-1; TRBD1 is a possible D gene (6 bases). The CDR3 loop spans 15 amino acids. CDR1 and CDR2 (germline): SNHLY, FYNNEI. The ends were cut back, 3 bases at V and 5 bases at J, with 16 bases in the middle. CDR3: CASSDWGRKTTEAFF. DNA for the CDR3: TGTGCCAGCAGTGATTGGGGGCGAAAGACTACTGAAGCTTTCTTT. The variable domain in full, completed from reference TRBV2 and TRBJ1-1, reads EPEVTQTPSHQVTQMGQEVILRCVPISNHLYFYWYRQILGQKVEFLVSFYNNEISEKSEIFDDQFSVERPDGSNFTLKIRSTKLEDSAMYFCASSDWGRKTTEAFFGQGTRLTVV.

This clonotype came up a few times. The chain joins TRBV20-1 to TRBJ2-7; no reliable D call. CDR3 length: 12 residues. V gave up 0 bases and J gave up 4 bases, with 7 bases separating them. The V gene's germline CDR1 is DFQATT and CDR2 SNEGSKA (reference sequence). The CDR3 loop is CSARDLIYEQYF. Here the CDR3 DNA reads TGCAGTGCTAGAGATCTTATTTACGAGCAGTACTTC.

This chain uses TRBV20-1 with TRBJ2-1; 8 nucleotides agree with TRBD2. V lost 0 bases, J lost 4 bases, and 5 bases stayed unmatched. The CDR3 is 15 amino acids. CDR1 and CDR2 from the germline V gene are DFQATT and SNEGSKA (reference sequence). For the CDR3, the DNA is TGCAGTGCTAGAGATATAGCGGGGATTTACAATGAGCAGTTCTTC. It is translated as CSARDIAGIYNEQFF.

This clonotype was seen a handful of times. The chain links TRBV12-5 to TRBJ2-1; D is ambiguous. The CDR3 sequence is 12 residues long. V lost 6 bases to trimming and J lost 8 bases, with 11 bases between them. The V gene's germline CDR1 is LGHNT and CDR2 FRNRAP. The CDR3 here is CASGPFPDEQFF. The CDR3 DNA reads as TGTGCTAGTGGACCCTTCCCAGATGAGCAGTTCTTC. Full variable domain (outside the CDR3, taken from reference TRBV12-5 and TRBJ2-1): DARVTQTPRHKVTEMGQEVTMRCQPILGHNTVFWYRQTMMQGLELLAYFRNRAPLDDSGMPKDRFSAEMPDATLATLKIQPSEPRDSAVYFCASGPFPDEQFFGPGTRLTVL.

This clonotype was recorded once. V gene TRBV4-3 combines with J gene TRBJ2-1; 14 bases are shared with TRBD2. The CDR3 covers 20 residues. Germline V gene sequence: CDR1 LGHNA, CDR2 YSLEER. V trimming: 5 bases; J trimming: 0 bases; junction bases outside the gene matches: 12. The CDR3 nucleotides read TGCGCCAGCAGCTCCCGACTAGCGGGAGGGATATTCAGCTCCTACAATGAGCAGTTCTTC. It is translated as CASSSRLAGGIFSSYNEQFF.

The gene calls are TRBV11-3 and TRBJ2-2, with D possibly TRBD1 on 5 matching bases. V was trimmed by 4 bases and J by 6 bases, leaving 12 bases between them. Looked up from germline, CDR1 is SGHNT and CDR2 is YENEEA. CDR3 length: 14 amino acids. CDR3 nucleotide sequence: TGTGCCAGCAGCTCCAGGGTACTGGCCGGGGAGCTGTTTTTT. It translates to CASSSRVLAGELFF.

The chain uses TRBV27 and TRBJ2-3; 7 nucleotides align to TRBD2. The CDR3 length is 17 residues. With 6 bases clipped from V and 1 base from J, the junction kept 13 bases outside the gene matches. Germline V lookup: CDR1 MNHEY, CDR2 SMNVEV (reference sequence). The CDR3 DNA follows: TGTGCCAGCAGCTCCCTACCGGGGCTAGCGGGCACAGATACGCAGTATTTT. Amino acids: CASSSLPGLAGTDTQYF.

This clonotype occurred many times. The chain uses TRBV6-4 and TRBJ1-1; the D is unclear. Per the germline V gene, CDR1 is MRHNA and CDR2 is SNTAGT. There are 13 residues in the CDR3. V dropped 4 bases and J dropped 0 bases, with 6 bases sitting between them. The CDR3 here is CASSVSLNTEAFF. As DNA, the CDR3 is TGTGCCAGCAGTGTTTCACTGAACACTGAAGCTTTCTTT.

This clonotype was counted many times. The chain couples TRBV7-8 to TRBJ2-2; D is uncertain. The CDR3 loop spans 13 amino acids. Trimming removed 5 bases from V and 1 base from J, with 5 bases in between. Germline loops: CDR1 SGHVS, CDR2 FQNEAQ. The chain's CDR3 is CASSAVNTGELFF. CDR3 in DNA: TGTGCCAGCAGCGCGGTGAACACCGGGGAGCTGTTTTTT.

The chain employs TRBV7-9 and TRBJ1-1; unclear D gene. Trimming took 6 bases from V and 0 from J, leaving 17 bases between them. CDR3 size: 16 residues. CDR1 SEHNR and CDR2 FQNEAQ come from the germline V gene (reference sequence). The CDR3 nucleotides are TGTGCCAGCAGTGGAAGAACCGGGCCGTTGAACACTGAAGCTTTCTTT. The encoded protein is CASSGRTGPLNTEAFF. Together with reference TRBV7-9 and TRBJ1-1, the CDR3 gives the full variable domain: DTGVSQNPRHKITKRGQNVTFRCDPISEHNRLYWYRQTLGQGPEFLTYFQNEAQLEKSRLLSDRFSAERPKGSFSTLEIQRTEQGDSAMYLCASSGRTGPLNTEAFFGQGTRLTVV.

As concerns this clonotype: A much more abundant neighbour one base away suggests this may be a read error. This sequence joins TRBV7-6 and TRBJ2-2; D is possibly TRBD1 (6 bases). The CDR3 has 14 amino acids. Germline V gene sequence: CDR1 SGHVS, CDR2 FNYEAQ. CDR3 bases: TGTGCCAGCAGCTTAGCGGGGGACACCGGGGAGCTGTATTTT. It codes for CASSLAGDTGELYF.

The V and J genes are TRBV13 and TRBJ2-7; 12 bases line up with TRBD2. V lost 5 bases to trimming and J lost 6 bases; unmatched junction nucleotides: 8. CDR3 length: 15 amino acids. Germline-derived CDR1 and CDR2 are PRHDT and FYEKMQ (reference sequence). The CDR3 nucleotides are TGTGCCAGCAGCGCCTCGGGACTAGCGGGTCGCGAGCAGTACGTC. This sequence encodes CASSASGLAGREQYV.